Each of the 23 T cell receptor beta chains below was sequenced from the same sample in a study of PD-1 blockade in classical Hodgkin lymphoma. Generated by immunoSEQ multiplex PCR, the TCRdb table keeps only in-frame clones and is missing some. The sample lists about 19,000 clones; 76% were seen once. Time point: cycle 4 day 1 (C4D1), after more than five weeks of nivolumab. Each and every patient relapsed after autologous stem cell transplantation, and patients got differing brentuximab vedotin exposure. Sequencing was performed on peripheral blood mononuclear cells (PBMCs), taken before the fourth cycle of nivolumab. The receptors were gathered from a human donor with classical Hodgkin lymphoma.

V is TRBV4-3 and J is TRBJ2-1; maybe TRBD2 (5 bases). Trimming removed 1 base at V and 7 bases at J, with 14 bases between. This CDR3 contains 15 residues. Germline V gene sequence: CDR1 LGHNA, CDR2 YSLEER. The CDR3 is CASSQGWELANEQFF. The CDR3, as DNA: TGCGCCAGCAGCCAAGGGTGGGAGTTGGCGAATGAGCAGTTCTTC.

The chain employs TRBV11-3 and TRBJ1-1, with D perhaps matching TRBD1 (6 bases). Germline CDR1 reads SGHNT; CDR2 reads YENEEA. V lost 5 bases and J lost 3, with 22 bases in between. The CDR3 consists of 17 residues. The CDR3 sequence: CASSLRFGGASDTEAFF. In DNA form, the CDR3 reads TGTGCCAGCAGCCTTAGGTTCGGGGGGGCCTCGGACACTGAAGCTTTCTTT.

The chain joins TRBV19 to TRBJ2-7, with 12 positions matching TRBD2. Germline loops: CDR1 LNHDA, CDR2 SQIVND (reference sequence). This CDR3 contains 16 residues. Unmatched junction bases numbered 10, after V lost 5 bases and J lost 5 bases. The CDR3 bases are TGTGCCAGTAGTCCTCGGACTAGCGGGAACCCTGACGAGCAGTACTTC. Translated, it gives CASSPRTSGNPDEQYF.

This rearrangement joins TRBV27 to TRBJ1-2; the D gene is possibly TRBD1 (5 bases). The CDR3 has 13 amino acids. V lost 6 bases and J lost 4, with 12 bases in between. Germline CDR1 and CDR2: MNHEY and SMNVEV (reference sequence). This CDR3 reads CASSLREGYGYTF. DNA for the CDR3: TGTGCCAGCAGCCTCAGGGAGGGCTATGGCTACACCTTC.

V gene TRBV5-1 combines with J gene TRBJ1-6, with 8 nucleotides matching TRBD1. Germline loops: CDR1 SGHRS, CDR2 YFSETQ. This CDR3 is 13 amino acids long. The V segment lost 9 bases and the J segment 5 bases; nucleotides outside the gene matches: 4. The CDR3 bases are TGCGCCACCGCGACAGGGGATAATTCACCCCTCCACTTT. Translating it yields CATATGDNSPLHF.

This chain uses TRBV7-8 with TRBJ2-3, with 8 bases that match TRBD1. CDR3 length: 14 amino acids. Trimming removed 3 bases from V and 4 bases from J; junction bases left unmatched: 3. Germline loops: CDR1 SGHVS, CDR2 FQNEAQ. The CDR3 DNA reads TGTGCCAGCAGCTTGGACAGGGTTCCAGATACGCAGTATTTT. It specifies CASSLDRVPDTQYF. Full variable domain (remainder filled in from reference TRBV7-8 and TRBJ2-3): GAGVSQSPRYKVAKRGQDVALRCDPISGHVSLFWYQQALGQGPEFLTYFQNEAQLDKSGLPSDRFFAERPEGSVSTLKIQRTQQEDSAVYLCASSLDRVPDTQYFGPGTRLTVL.

This clone showed up just once. This sequence joins TRBV2 and TRBJ2-5; D unclear. This CDR3 is built from 11 residues. Germline V gene sequence: CDR1 SNHLY, CDR2 FYNNEI. V was clipped by 7 bases and J by 3 bases, with 6 bases between them. Written as DNA, the CDR3 is TGTGCCAGCACTCAAAAAGAGACCCAGTACTTC. Residues: CASTQKETQYF.

The chain combines TRBV5-1 with TRBJ1-1; no firm D call. V was shortened by 7 bases and J by 4 bases, with 17 bases between the two germline ends. CDR1 SGHRS and CDR2 YFSETQ come from the germline V gene. The CDR3 has 14 amino acids. In nucleotides, the CDR3 is TGCGCCAGCCGCCTTCGACCAGAGCTCACTGAAGCTTTCTTT. Protein product: CASRLRPELTEAFF.

The CDR3 spells CASSTGLADTGELFF. The CDR3 DNA reads TGCGCCAGCAGTACGGGACTAGCGGACACCGGGGAGCTGTTTTTT. The chain employs TRBV5-1 and TRBJ2-2, with TRBD2 identical over 11 bases. The germline V gene has CDR1 SGHRS and CDR2 YFSETQ. Losses at the gene ends were 5 bases for V and 3 bases for J; bases not matched to a gene: 3. The CDR3 covers 15 residues. Combining the CDR3 with reference TRBV5-1 and TRBJ2-2 gives the whole variable domain KAGVTQTPRYLIKTRGQQVTLSCSPISGHRSVSWYQQTPGQGLQFLFEYFSETQRNKGNFPGRFSGRQFSNSRSEMNVSTLELGDSALYLCASSTGLADTGELFFGEGSRLTVL.

The rearrangement uses TRBV10-3 and TRBJ2-7; D call uncertain. The germline gives CDR1 ENHRY, CDR2 SYGVKD. The CDR3 contains 12 residues. Trimming cost V 11 bases and J 2 bases, with 13 bases left between them. The CDR3 protein is CAVLLATYEQYF. CDR3 nucleotides: TGTGCCGTATTACTGGCGACCTACGAGCAGTACTTC.

This rearrangement joins TRBV6-1 to TRBJ1-5; D gene uncertain. Looked up from germline, CDR1 is MNHNS and CDR2 is SASEGT. This CDR3 comprises 13 residues. The germline V and J ends were trimmed by 3 bases and 7 bases, with 10 bases remaining between them. The CDR3 protein is CASSDGFLQPQHF. In nucleotides, the CDR3 is TGTGCCAGCAGTGACGGTTTTTTGCAGCCCCAGCATTTT.

This clone was counted between two and nine times. The chain recombines TRBV27 with TRBJ1-5; no clear D gene. The germline V gene encodes CDR1 MNHEY and CDR2 SMNVEV (reference sequence). The V and J ends lost 0 bases and 5 bases respectively, with 14 bases between them. The CDR3 totals 16 residues. The DNA of the CDR3 is TGTGCCAGCAGTTTATCCGCTCGGGGAGACTATCAGCCCCAGCATTTT. It encodes CASSLSARGDYQPQHF.

This chain joins TRBV9 and TRBJ1-2, with unresolved D. Looked up from germline, CDR1 is SGDLS and CDR2 is YYNGEE. The CDR3 runs 15 residues. The V end was cut by 0 bases, the J end by 4 bases, with 13 bases between. CDR3 loop: CASSVAVQPTYGYTF. The CDR3 DNA reads as TGTGCCAGCAGCGTAGCAGTACAGCCTACCTATGGCTACACCTTC. Full variable domain (outside the CDR3, taken from reference TRBV9 and TRBJ1-2): DSGVTQTPKHLITATGQRVTLRCSPRSGDLSVYWYQQSLDQGLQFLIQYYNGEERAKGNILERFSAQQFPDLHSELNLSSLELGDSALYFCASSVAVQPTYGYTFGSGTRLTVV.

This clone occurred once. The chain recombines TRBV19 with TRBJ1-1; D ambiguous. Trimming removed 2 bases from V and 4 bases from J, with 14 bases in between. The CDR3 covers 15 residues. Per the germline V gene, CDR1 is LNHDA and CDR2 is SQIVND (reference sequence). The CDR3 reads CASSITGSAGTEAFF. In DNA form, the CDR3 reads TGTGCCAGTAGTATAACGGGGAGCGCAGGCACTGAAGCTTTCTTT.

The CDR3 loop reads CASSNRGEGLAGGQFF. CDR3 DNA: TGTGCCAGCAGCAACCGCGGTGAGGGACTAGCGGGGGGGCAGTTCTTC. The chain carries TRBV7-9 and TRBJ2-1; 15 nucleotides align to TRBD2. Looked up from germline, CDR1 is SEHNR and CDR2 is FQNEAQ (reference sequence). Losses at the gene ends were 5 bases for V and 12 bases for J; bases not matched to a gene: 11. The CDR3 is 16 residues long.

The chain couples TRBV5-1 to TRBJ2-1; D not resolved. Trimming shortened V by 6 bases and J by 6 bases, and 16 bases separated the two germline ends. The CDR3 is 14 amino acids. Germline V CDR1 and CDR2: SGHRS, YFSETQ. The CDR3 region has the DNA TGCGCCAGCAAGGGTGGCGCGTCAGTCAATGAGCAGTTCTTC. It is translated as CASKGGASVNEQFF. The full variable domain, with the rest looked up from reference TRBV5-1 and TRBJ2-1, is KAGVTQTPRYLIKTRGQQVTLSCSPISGHRSVSWYQQTPGQGLQFLFEYFSETQRNKGNFPGRFSGRQFSNSRSEMNVSTLELGDSALYLCASKGGASVNEQFFGPGTRLTVL.

This clone was seen more than once but under ten times. The chain joins TRBV30 to TRBJ2-5; D is ambiguous. Germline V gene data show CDR1 as GTSNPN and CDR2 as SVGIG (reference sequence). CDR3 size: 13 residues. V lost 4 bases, J lost 1 base, and 10 bases lay in between. CDR3 residues: CAWTGGSQETQYF. The CDR3 bases are TGTGCCTGGACCGGCGGAAGCCAAGAGACCCAGTACTTC.

The chain uses TRBV7-8 and TRBJ2-7, with D possibly being TRBD1 or TRBD2 (5 bases each). CDR3 length: 17 amino acids. The germline gives CDR1 SGHVS, CDR2 FQNEAQ. V shed 0 bases and J shed 2 bases, with 17 bases lying between them. DNA of the CDR3: TGTGCCAGCAGCTTAGCGCGAGGGCAGGGCAATCCCTACGAGCAGTACTTC. It specifies CASSLARGQGNPYEQYF. The variable domain in full, completed from reference TRBV7-8 and TRBJ2-7, reads GAGVSQSPRYKVAKRGQDVALRCDPISGHVSLFWYQQALGQGPEFLTYFQNEAQLDKSGLPSDRFFAERPEGSVSTLKIQRTQQEDSAVYLCASSLARGQGNPYEQYFGPGTRLTVT.

The chain carries TRBV5-4 and TRBJ2-3; no definite D call. The V gene lost 4 bases and the J gene lost 6 bases, with 9 bases spanning the gap. There are 12 residues in the CDR3. Germline V gene data show CDR1 as SGHNT and CDR2 as YYREEE (reference sequence). The CDR3 is CASSGSTDTQYF. In DNA, the CDR3 is TGTGCCAGCAGCGGGTCTACGGATACGCAGTATTTT.

This chain uses TRBV7-2 with TRBJ1-1; 7 nucleotides match TRBD1. Germline CDR1 reads SGHTA; CDR2 reads FQGNSA. The CDR3 totals 14 residues. Losses at the gene ends were 1 base for V and 8 bases for J; bases not matched to a gene: 7. This chain's CDR3 is CASSLGQRQGEAFF. CDR3 sequence (DNA): TGTGCCAGCAGCTTAGGCCAGCGACAGGGAGAAGCTTTCTTT.

The V call is TRBV7-9, the J call TRBJ2-7; D is undetermined. From germline, CDR1 is SEHNR and CDR2 FQNEAQ (reference sequence). V was shortened by 4 bases and J by 1 base, with 8 bases between the two germline ends. CDR3 size: 13 residues. The CDR3 reads CASSYDGSYEQYF. The CDR3 DNA sequence: TGTGCCAGCAGCTATGACGGTTCCTACGAGCAGTACTTC.

The V gene is TRBV19, the J gene TRBJ2-7, with 10 bases aligning to TRBD2. V trimming: 5 bases; J trimming: 6 bases; junction bases outside the gene matches: 13. Germline loops: CDR1 LNHDA, CDR2 SQIVND (reference sequence). This CDR3 is 16 amino acids long. The CDR3 DNA follows: TGTGCCAGTAGTCCTCTAATAGCGGGAGGACTTCGCGAGCAGTACTTC. Its translation: CASSPLIAGGLREQYF.

This chain connects TRBV4-3 to TRBJ1-4, with D perhaps TRBD1 (6 bases). Germline assignment: CDR1 LGHNA and CDR2 YSLEER. The CDR3 runs to 16 residues. Deletions cut 4 bases from V and 3 bases from J, with 15 bases between. The CDR3 DNA is TGCGCCAGCAGCCTCGGGGGCGGACAGTCTAATGAAAAACTGTTTTTT. This codes for CASSLGGGQSNEKLFF.